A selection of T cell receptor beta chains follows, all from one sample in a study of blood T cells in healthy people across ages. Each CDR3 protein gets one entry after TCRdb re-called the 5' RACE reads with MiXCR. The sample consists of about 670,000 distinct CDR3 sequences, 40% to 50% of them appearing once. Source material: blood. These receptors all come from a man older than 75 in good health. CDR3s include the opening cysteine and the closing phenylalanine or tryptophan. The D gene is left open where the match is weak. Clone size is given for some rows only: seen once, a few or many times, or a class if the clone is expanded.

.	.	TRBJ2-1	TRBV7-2	CASSFPPMKQFF	TGTGCCAGCAGCTTCCCTCCGATGAAGCAGTTCTTC
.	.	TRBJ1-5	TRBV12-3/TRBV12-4	CASSSDSVNQPQHF	TGTGCCAGCAGTTCCGACAGTGTCAATCAGCCCCAGCATTTT
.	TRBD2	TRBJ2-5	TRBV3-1	CASSQQHSGRETQYF	TGTGCCAGCAGCCAACAGCATAGCGGGAGAGAGACCCAGTACTTC
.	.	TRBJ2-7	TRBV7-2	CANSLQPSYEQYF	TGTGCCAACAGCTTACAACCATCCTACGAGCAGTACTTC
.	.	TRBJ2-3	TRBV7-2	CASSAIITPATQYF	TGTGCCAGCAGCGCGATCATTACCCCAGCTACGCAGTATTTT
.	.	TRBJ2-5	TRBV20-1	CSASLQRNSNEQYF	TGCAGTGCGAGCTTACAGCGAAACTCCAATGAGCAGTACTTC
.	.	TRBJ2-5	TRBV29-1	CSVVRGRIEETQYF	TGCAGCGTTGTCCGTGGGAGGATTGAAGAGACCCAGTACTTC
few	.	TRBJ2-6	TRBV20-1	CSAAESGANVLTF	TGCAGTGCTGCTGAATCTGGGGCCAACGTCCTGACTTTC
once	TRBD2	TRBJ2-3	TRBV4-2	CASAQREWADTQYF	TGTGCCAGTGCTCAGCGGGAGTGGGCAGATACGCAGTATTTT
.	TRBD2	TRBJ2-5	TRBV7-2	CASSLSKRGQETQYF	TGTGCCAGCAGCTTATCTAAGCGGGGACAAGAGACCCAGTACTTC
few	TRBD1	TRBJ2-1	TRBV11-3	CASSLDGQAKRQVGSYNEQFF	TGTGCCAGCAGCTTAGACGGACAGGCTAAGAGGCAGGTTGGATCCTACAATGAGCAGTTCTTC
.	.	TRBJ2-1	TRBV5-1	CASSLVPVGSSYNEQFF	TGCGCCAGCAGCTTGGTTCCGGTGGGAAGCTCCTACAATGAGCAGTTCTTC
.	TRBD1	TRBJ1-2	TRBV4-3	CASSQGQGLGAGYTF	TGCGCCAGCAGCCAAGGACAGGGGTTGGGGGCTGGCTACACCTTC
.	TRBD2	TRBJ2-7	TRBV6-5	CASSYELADYEQYF	TGTGCCAGCAGTTACGAACTAGCGGATTACGAGCAGTACTTC
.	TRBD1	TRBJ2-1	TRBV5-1	CASSRTGTGGYNEQFF	TGCGCCAGCAGTCGAACCGGGACAGGGGGCTACAATGAGCAGTTCTTC
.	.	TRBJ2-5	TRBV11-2	CAGSLRLETQYF	TGTGCCGGCAGCTTAAGGCTGGAGACCCAGTACTTC
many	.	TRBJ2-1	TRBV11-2	CASSLSKRAYLTHNEQFF	TGTGCCAGCAGCTTATCCAAGAGAGCTTACCTTACGCACAATGAGCAGTTCTTC
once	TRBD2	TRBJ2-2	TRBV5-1	CASTPTSGGWTGELFF	TGCGCCAGCACTCCGACTAGCGGGGGTTGGACCGGGGAGCTGTTTTTT
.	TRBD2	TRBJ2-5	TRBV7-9	CASSLRVTSGGETQYF	TGTGCCAGCAGCTTAAGGGTGACTAGCGGGGGAGAGACCCAGTACTTC
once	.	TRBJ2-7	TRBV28	CASSTQVGLDLYEQYF	TGTGCCAGCAGCACGCAGGTGGGACTCGATCTCTACGAGCAGTACTTC
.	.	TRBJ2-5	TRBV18	CASSPRRETQYF	TGTGCCAGCAGCCCTCGGAGGGAGACCCAGTACTTC
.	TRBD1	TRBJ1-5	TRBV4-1	CASSQMTGYSNQPQHF	TGCGCCAGCAGCCAGATGACAGGGTATAGCAATCAGCCCCAGCATTTT
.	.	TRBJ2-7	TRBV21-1	CASSNLRGQRNYEQYF	TGTGCCAGCAGCAACCTAAGGGGACAGCGCAACTACGAGCAGTACTTC
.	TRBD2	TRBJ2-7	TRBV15	CATSREGTSGGYEQYF	TGTGCCACCAGCAGAGAGGGGACTAGCGGCGGTTACGAGCAGTACTTC
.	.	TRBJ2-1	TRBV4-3	CASSQAGAGVSYNEQFF	TGCGCCAGCAGCCAAGCCGGGGCAGGAGTCTCCTACAATGAGCAGTTCTTC
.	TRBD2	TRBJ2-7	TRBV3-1	CASSQRDYIYEQYF	TGTGCCAGCAGCCAAAGGGACTACATCTACGAGCAGTACTTC
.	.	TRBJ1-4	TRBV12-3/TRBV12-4	CATADWGGVEKLFF	TGTGCCACAGCCGATTGGGGGGGAGTTGAAAAACTGTTTTTT
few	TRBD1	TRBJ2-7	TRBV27	CASSLSGTGYLGREQYF	TGTGCCAGCAGTTTATCGGGGACAGGGTACTTGGGGCGCGAGCAGTACTTC
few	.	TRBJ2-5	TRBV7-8	CASSLRRGIQETQYF	TGTGCCAGCAGCTTACGACGCGGAATCCAAGAGACCCAGTACTTC
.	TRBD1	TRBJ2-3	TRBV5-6	CASRPQPGQGPDTQYF	TGTGCCAGCAGGCCCCAACCGGGACAGGGCCCAGATACGCAGTATTTT
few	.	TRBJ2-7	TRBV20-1	CSATPSTSHGYEQYF	TGCAGTGCTACCCCGTCCACAAGCCATGGCTACGAGCAGTACTTC
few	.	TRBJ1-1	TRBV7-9	CASSSQRKNTEAFF	TGTGCCAGCAGCTCCCAGCGGAAGAACACTGAAGCTTTCTTT
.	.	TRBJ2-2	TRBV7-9	CASILDPNTGELFF	TGTGCCAGCATCTTAGATCCAAACACCGGGGAGCTGTTTTTT
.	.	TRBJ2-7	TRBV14	CASSQDPASSPYEQYF	TGTGCCAGCAGCCAAGATCCGGCCAGTTCCCCCTACGAGCAGTACTTC
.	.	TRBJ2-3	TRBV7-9	CASSLVSGDLTRTDTQYF	TGTGCCAGCAGCTTAGTTAGTGGGGACCTCACCCGCACAGATACGCAGTATTTT
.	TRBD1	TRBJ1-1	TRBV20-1	CSASSLGTGDSNTEAFF	TGCAGTGCTAGTTCCCTCGGGACAGGGGATTCGAACACTGAAGCTTTCTTT
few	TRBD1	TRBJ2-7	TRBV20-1	CSARDGGQVVGEQYF	TGCAGTGCTAGAGACGGGGGACAGGTGGTGGGGGAGCAGTACTTC
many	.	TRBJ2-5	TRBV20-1	CSARDWSKGVETQYF	TGCAGTGCTAGAGATTGGTCCAAGGGGGTGGAGACCCAGTACTTC
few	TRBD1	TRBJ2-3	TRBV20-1	CSAGQADTQYF	TGCAGTGCCGGACAGGCAGATACGCAGTATTTT
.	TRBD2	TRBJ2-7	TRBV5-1	CASSLVVGLAGREQYF	TGCGCCAGCAGCTTGGTGGTAGGACTAGCGGGGCGCGAGCAGTACTTC
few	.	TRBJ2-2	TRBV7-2	CASSLQRGSITGELFF	TGTGCCAGCAGCTTACAAAGGGGCTCGATCACCGGGGAGCTGTTTTTT
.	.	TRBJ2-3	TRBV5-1	CASSSTTSTDTQYF	TGCGCCAGCAGCTCGACAACTAGCACAGATACGCAGTATTTT
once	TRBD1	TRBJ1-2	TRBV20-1	CSARPGTVGGGYTF	TGCAGTGCTAGACCCGGGACAGTGGGTGGTGGCTACACCTTC
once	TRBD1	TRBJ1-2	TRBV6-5	CASSYSRTGGQGYTF	TGTGCCAGCAGTTACTCGAGGACAGGGGGCCAAGGCTACACCTTC